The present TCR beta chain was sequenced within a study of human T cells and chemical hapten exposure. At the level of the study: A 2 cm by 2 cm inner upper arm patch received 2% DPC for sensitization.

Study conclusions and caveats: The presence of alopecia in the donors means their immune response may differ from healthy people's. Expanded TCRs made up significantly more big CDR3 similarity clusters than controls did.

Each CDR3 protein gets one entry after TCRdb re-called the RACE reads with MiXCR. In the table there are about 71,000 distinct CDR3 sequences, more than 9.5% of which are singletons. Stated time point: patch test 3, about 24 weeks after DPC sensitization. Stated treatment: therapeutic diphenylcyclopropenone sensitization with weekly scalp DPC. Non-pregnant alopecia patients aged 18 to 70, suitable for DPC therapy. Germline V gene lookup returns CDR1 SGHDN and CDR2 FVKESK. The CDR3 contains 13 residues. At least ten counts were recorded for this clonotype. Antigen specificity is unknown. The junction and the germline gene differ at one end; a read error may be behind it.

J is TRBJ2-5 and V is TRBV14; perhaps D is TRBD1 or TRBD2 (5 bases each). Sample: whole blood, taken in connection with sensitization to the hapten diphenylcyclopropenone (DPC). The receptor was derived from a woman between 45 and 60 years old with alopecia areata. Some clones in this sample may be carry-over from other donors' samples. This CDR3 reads CASSLTRGLVVNF. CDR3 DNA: TGTGCCAGCAGCCTCACGAGGGGTTTAGTTGTGAACTTC.